These 25 T cell receptor beta chains share one sample of origin, sequenced in a study of OX40 agonist ivuxolimab in advanced cancers. TCRdb keeps only in-frame clones here, not all; method: immunoSEQ multiplex PCR. The sample carries 60,000 or so clones, around 87% recorded once. The source material was CD4+ or CD8+ T cells sorted from blood, sampled in a trial of the OX40 agonist ivuxolimab. The receptor source for this set is an adult with an advanced solid tumor such as melanoma, head and neck, liver or kidney cancer.

This chain connects TRBV5-4 to TRBJ1-1; D perhaps matches TRBD1 (6 bases). The CDR3 consists of 15 residues. The V gene's germline CDR1 is SGHNT and CDR2 YYREEE (reference sequence). V was cut by 5 bases and J by 1 base, with 15 bases left in between. CDR3 region: CASRPGGPGNTEAFF. The CDR3 DNA reads as TGTGCCAGCAGGCCGGGGGGCCCTGGGAACACTGAAGCTTTCTTT.

The chain recombines TRBV4-1 with TRBJ2-7, with TRBD2 matching over 11 bases. This CDR3 is 16 amino acids long. The trim removed 4 bases at V and 9 bases at J, leaving 14 bases unmatched. Germline lookup yields CDR1 MGHRA and CDR2 YSYEKL. As DNA, the CDR3 is TGCGCCAGCAGCCCCAAAGTACTAGCGGGAGAGGTAGGGCAGTACTTC. This encodes CASSPKVLAGEVGQYF.

This chain connects TRBV18 to TRBJ1-6, with a tentative D call TRBD1 (5 bases). From germline, CDR1 is KGHSH and CDR2 LQKENI. The V end lost 2 bases, the J end lost 5 bases, and 16 bases lay between the germline ends. The CDR3 has 17 residues. The CDR3 loop reads CASSPLSPGSHNSPLHF. DNA for the CDR3: TGTGCCAGCTCACCATTAAGTCCAGGGAGCCATAATTCACCCCTCCACTTT. The full variable domain, with the rest looked up from reference TRBV18 and TRBJ1-6, is NAGVMQNPRHLVRRRGQEARLRCSPMKGHSHVYWYRQLPEEGLKFMVYLQKENIIDESGMPKERFSAEFPKEGPSILRIQQVVRGDSAAYFCASSPLSPGSHNSPLHFGNGTRLTVT.

The chain uses TRBV11-2 and TRBJ2-5, with D possibly matching TRBD2 (7 bases). The germline V gene encodes CDR1 SGHAT and CDR2 FQNNGV. The CDR3 is 14 residues long. V gave up 3 bases and J gave up 5 bases, with 13 bases separating them. CDR3 amino acids: CASSLRGQWETQYF. In DNA form, the CDR3 reads TGTGCCAGCAGCTTGCGGGGGCAGTGGGAGACCCAGTACTTC.

The rearrangement joins TRBV5-8 to TRBJ2-7; D perhaps matches TRBD2 (6 bases). This CDR3 has 15 amino acids. CDR1 and CDR2 (germline): SGHTS, YDEGEE. Trimming took off 2 bases at V and 2 bases at J, with 14 bases between the two ends. CDR3 nucleotide sequence: TGTGCCAGCAGCTTAGGCGGGACGGACCCCTACGAGCAGTACTTC. Protein product: CASSLGGTDPYEQYF.

This chain links TRBV7-3 with TRBJ2-1; TRBD1 agrees at 7 bases. The germline CDR1 and CDR2 sequences are SGHTA and FQGTGA. This CDR3 has 15 residues. Trimming took 2 bases from V and 2 from J; bases not matched to a gene: 3. Written as DNA, the CDR3 is TGTGCCAGCAGCTTACTTGGACAGGCCTACAATGAGCAGTTCTTC. It codes for CASSLLGQAYNEQFF.

This chain uses TRBV6-6 with TRBJ1-2, with D tentatively TRBD1 (6 bases). Trimming left V 4 bases short and J 8 bases short, with 14 bases between. The CDR3 spans 13 residues. CDR1 is MNHNY and CDR2 is SVGAGI in the germline V gene (reference sequence). The DNA for the CDR3 is TGTGCCAGCAGTTTAACTGACAGGCCGGGCTACACCTTC. Protein product: CASSLTDRPGYTF.

The rearrangement links TRBV5-1 to TRBJ2-5; 12 bases match TRBD2. CDR3 length: 16 amino acids. CDR1 and CDR2 from the germline V gene are SGHRS and YFSETQ. The V and J ends lost 2 bases and 5 bases, in that order; junction bases with no gene match: 7. The CDR3 DNA reads TGCGCCAGCAGCTTCTCGACTAGCGGGAGTTTTGAGACCCAGTACTTC. It is translated as CASSFSTSGSFETQYF. The variable domain in full, with the rest retrieved from reference TRBV5-1 and TRBJ2-5, is KAGVTQTPRYLIKTRGQQVTLSCSPISGHRSVSWYQQTPGQGLQFLFEYFSETQRNKGNFPGRFSGRQFSNSRSEMNVSTLELGDSALYLCASSFSTSGSFETQYFGPGTRLLVL.

The CDR3: CASSEHLSGEAFF. Written as DNA, the CDR3 is TGCGCCAGCAGCGAGCACCTTTCAGGGGAAGCTTTCTTT. The chain uses TRBV10-2 and TRBJ1-1, with TRBD1 as a possible D gene (5 bases). Germline lookup yields CDR1 WSHSY and CDR2 SAAADI. CDR3 size: 13 residues. Trimming cost V 6 bases and J 8 bases, with 16 bases left between them.

The CDR3 nucleotides read TGTGCCAGCAGTGAAATGGCAGCTGGAAACACCATATATTTT. It encodes CASSEMAAGNTIYF. The chain is built from TRBV6-1 and TRBJ1-3; D is unclear. The CDR3 sequence is 14 residues long. Trimming took 2 bases from V and 2 from J, leaving 7 bases between them. CDR1 is MNHNS and CDR2 is SASEGT in the germline V gene.

The table lists this clone with a count of one. The rearrangement links TRBV28 to TRBJ1-6; a possible D gene is TRBD1 (5 bases). The CDR3 extends over 14 amino acids. Per germline, CDR1 MDHEN and CDR2 SYDVKM. Trimming stripped 7 bases from V and 5 bases from J, with 12 bases between. The CDR3 DNA is TGTGCCAGCATATCGTGGGGGAATAATTCACCCCTCCACTTT. Translation: CASISWGNNSPLHF.

CDR3 region: CASSFSRVGDGDEQFF. The DNA for the CDR3 is TGTGCCAGCAGCTTTTCTCGGGTAGGCGATGGAGATGAGCAGTTCTTC. V is TRBV7-3 and J is TRBJ2-1; D unclear. This CDR3 is built from 16 residues. Germline V CDR1 and CDR2: SGHTA, FQGTGA. The ends were cut back, 3 bases at V and 8 bases at J, with 20 bases in the middle.

As to this clone: One end of the junction fails to match germline, which may point to a read error. The J gene is TRBJ1-5, the V gene TRBV4-1; D is perhaps TRBD1 (5 bases). This CDR3 spans 13 amino acids. Germline values: CDR1 MGHRA, CDR2 YSYEKL. CDR3 region: CASSQTSGTRGYF. The CDR3 coding sequence is TGCGCCAGCAGCCAAACCAGCGGGACCCGGGGTTATTTT.

The chain employs TRBV18 and TRBJ2-7; D may be TRBD1 (5 bases). The CDR3 has 13 residues. V was shortened by 1 base and J by 3 bases, with 7 bases between the two germline ends. Germline CDR1 is KGHSH and CDR2 is LQKENI. The CDR3 here is CASSPRGIYEQYF. The CDR3 DNA reads as TGTGCCAGCTCACCACGGGGCATCTACGAGCAGTACTTC.

This chain uses TRBV15 with TRBJ2-3; 7 nucleotides agree with TRBD2. CDR1 LNHNV and CDR2 YYDKDF come from the germline V gene (reference sequence). J lost 4 bases, V lost 2 bases, and 12 bases had no gene match. CDR3 length: 17 amino acids. The CDR3 spells CATSRHTSAVIADTQYF. In nucleotides, the CDR3 is TGTGCCACCAGCAGACACACTAGCGCGGTGATTGCAGATACGCAGTATTTT.

The V and J genes are TRBV2 and TRBJ1-4, with D unresolved. CDR3 length: 15 amino acids. The V gene lost 3 bases and the J gene lost 4 bases, with 12 bases spanning the gap. The germline V gene has CDR1 SNHLY and CDR2 FYNNEI. CDR3 nucleotides: TGTGCCAGCAGTGACTCCTTAATACTTAATGAAAAACTGTTTTTT. Residues: CASSDSLILNEKLFF.

The V call is TRBV4-1, the J call TRBJ2-6, with 12 bases identical to TRBD1. After removal of 4 bases from V and 0 bases from J, the junction contained 4 bases not matched to a gene. Germline V gene lookup returns CDR1 MGHRA and CDR2 YSYEKL. The CDR3 spans 18 residues. CDR3 coding DNA: TGCGCCAGCAGCCGGGGACAGGGGGCTTTCTCTGGGGCCAACGTCCTGACTTTC. Amino acids: CASSRGQGAFSGANVLTF.

This clone occurred once. The chain combines TRBV30 with TRBJ1-5, with D perhaps matching TRBD1 (5 bases). Germline V gene sequence: CDR1 GTSNPN, CDR2 SVGIG (reference sequence). V lost 0 bases and J lost 6, with 9 bases in between. The CDR3 is made up of 13 amino acids. Here the CDR3 reads CAWSVGGRQPQHF. CDR3 DNA: TGTGCCTGGAGTGTTGGGGGTCGTCAGCCCCAGCATTTT.

The chain carries TRBV29-1 and TRBJ2-2; TRBD1 matches 9 bases. Unmatched junction bases numbered 1, after V lost 4 bases and J lost 1 base. This CDR3 region has 14 residues. Germline loops: CDR1 SQVTM, CDR2 ANQGSEA. CDR3 coding DNA: TGCAGCGTTGGGGGACAGGGGAACACCGGGGAGCTGTTTTTT. It specifies CSVGGQGNTGELFF.

In DNA, the CDR3 is TGTGCCAGTAGTAGAGGACAGGGAGGTTTAGGAGAGACCCAGTACTTC. Protein: CASSRGQGGLGETQYF. This chain connects TRBV19 to TRBJ2-5; 8 nucleotides line up with TRBD1. The germline V gene encodes CDR1 LNHDA and CDR2 SQIVND (reference sequence). V was clipped by 4 bases and J by 4 bases; unmatched bases: 11. The CDR3 runs to 16 residues.

V gene TRBV6-5 combines with J gene TRBJ2-1, with TRBD2 identical over 9 bases. The junction had 9 bases not matched to a gene; V was cut back by 6 bases and J by 6 bases. This CDR3 has 15 residues. In germline, CDR1 is MNHEY, CDR2 SVGAGI. The CDR3 spells CASSRIAGVGNEQFF. The CDR3 nucleotides are TGTGCCAGCAGCCGGATAGCGGGAGTCGGCAATGAGCAGTTCTTC.

The chain combines TRBV6-6 with TRBJ2-7; TRBD1 might be the D (6 bases). The CDR3 spans 16 residues. Germline CDR1 and CDR2: MNHNY and SVGAGI (reference sequence). The V gene lost 6 bases and the J gene lost 2 bases, with 20 bases spanning the gap. The CDR3 here is CASRPGWGQHTYEQYF. CDR3 DNA: TGTGCCAGCAGACCCGGGTGGGGACAACACACCTACGAGCAGTACTTC.

V usage is TRBV11-2 and J usage is TRBJ1-6; the D gene is possibly TRBD1 (5 bases). Germline lookup yields CDR1 SGHAT and CDR2 FQNNGV. This CDR3 is 12 amino acids long. V was cut by 5 bases and J by 10 bases, with 9 bases left in between. The CDR3 coding sequence is TGTGCCAGCAGCCCAGGGTTCTCACCCCTCCACTTT. It is translated as CASSPGFSPLHF. The full variable domain, its missing parts supplied by reference TRBV11-2 and TRBJ1-6, is EAGVAQSPRYKIIEKRQSVAFWCNPISGHATLYWYQQILGQGPKLLIQFQNNGVVDDSQLPKDRFSAERLKGVDSTLKIQPAKLEDSAVYLCASSPGFSPLHFGNGTRLTVT.

V is TRBV2 and J is TRBJ2-2, with D unresolved. CDR3 length equals 15 residues. Germline CDR1 and CDR2: SNHLY and FYNNEI. The V gene lost 6 bases and the J gene lost 3 bases, with 14 bases spanning the gap. This CDR3 reads CASSPLRGDTGELFF. CDR3 coding DNA: TGTGCCAGCAGCCCCCTTCGCGGCGACACCGGGGAGCTGTTTTTT.

The sample holds one count of this clone. The rearrangement links TRBV6-6 to TRBJ2-3; 8 bases map to TRBD2. This CDR3 contains 14 residues. Germline assignment: CDR1 MNHNY and CDR2 SVGAGI (reference sequence). The junction had 6 bases not matched to a gene; V was cut back by 5 bases and J by 5 bases. DNA for the CDR3: TGTGCCAGCAGTCGAGCGGGAGTGGGAGATACGCAGTATTTT. Translating gives CASSRAGVGDTQYF.